The rows below give T cell receptor beta chains drawn from one sample of a study of long-term antiretroviral therapy in people with HIV. This table comes from immunoSEQ multiplex PCR, and its TCRdb copy is limited to in-frame clones, with some not included. The sample lists around 24,000 clones, around 76% seen once, with over 4% in the top ten. Specimen: unsorted PBMCs, collected 0.5 years after starting antiretroviral therapy. The receptors were sampled from a middle-aged woman with HIV. CDR3s include the opening cysteine and the closing phenylalanine or tryptophan. Clone size is given for some rows only: seen once, a few or many times, or a class if the clone is expanded.

J gene: TRBJ1-6; V gene: TRBV6-5; clone size: .; CDR3 protein: CASSYSRQGDSPLHF
J gene: TRBJ2-4; V gene: TRBV6-6; clone size: .; CDR3 protein: CASSFPLAKNIQYF
J gene: TRBJ1-1; V gene: TRBV7-9; clone size: .; CDR3 protein: CASQGQWNTEAFF
J gene: TRBJ2-7; V gene: TRBV19; clone size: few; CDR3 protein: CATTGTGYEQYF
J gene: TRBJ1-6; V gene: TRBV19; clone size: .; CDR3 protein: CASSIGAGNVPLHF
J gene: TRBJ2-7; V gene: TRBV27; clone size: .; CDR3 protein: CASSPETSGGFSLVYEQYF
J gene: TRBJ2-7; V gene: TRBV6-6; clone size: .; CDR3 protein: CASTNRRGGSYEQYF
J gene: TRBJ2-7; V gene: TRBV28; clone size: once; CDR3 protein: CASSPSGSPPYEQYF
J gene: TRBJ2-1; V gene: TRBV7-7; clone size: .; CDR3 protein: CASSPTGGGGYNEQFF
J gene: TRBJ2-5; V gene: TRBV29-1; clone size: .; CDR3 protein: CSVWNRDIETQYF
J gene: TRBJ2-7; V gene: TRBV6-6; clone size: .; CDR3 protein: CASSHSGQVYEQYF
J gene: TRBJ1-5; V gene: TRBV9; clone size: .; CDR3 protein: CASSVGLNSNQPQHF
J gene: TRBJ1-1; V gene: TRBV7-9; clone size: .; CDR3 protein: CASSHTTVDAFF
J gene: TRBJ2-5; V gene: TRBV7-9; clone size: .; CDR3 protein: CASSARTGGETQYF
J gene: TRBJ1-3; V gene: TRBV6-1; clone size: once; CDR3 protein: CASRRDSSGNTIYF
J gene: TRBJ2-7; V gene: TRBV4-3; clone size: .; CDR3 protein: CASSQDSGAGYEQYF
J gene: TRBJ2-3; V gene: TRBV2; clone size: .; CDR3 protein: CASSRASGGGNTQYF
J gene: TRBJ1-2; V gene: TRBV25-1; clone size: .; CDR3 protein: CASSGANYGYTF
J gene: TRBJ2-7; V gene: TRBV19; clone size: once; CDR3 protein: CASSISTGGEYEQYF
J gene: TRBJ2-7; V gene: TRBV7-9; clone size: .; CDR3 protein: CASSLSSQRFYEQYF
J gene: TRBJ2-7; V gene: TRBV5-4; clone size: .; CDR3 protein: CASSPGLAGSYEQYF
J gene: TRBJ2-7; V gene: TRBV5-1; clone size: few; CDR3 protein: CASASAQDLYEQYF
J gene: TRBJ2-7; V gene: TRBV19; clone size: few; CDR3 protein: CASSGELRGEQYF
J gene: TRBJ1-1; V gene: TRBV7-3; clone size: few; CDR3 protein: CASSRTGQNTEAFF
J gene: TRBJ1-3; V gene: TRBV27; clone size: few; CDR3 protein: CASSLRGTGGNTIYF
J gene: TRBJ1-1; V gene: TRBV11-1; clone size: .; CDR3 protein: CASSLNAGDEAFF
J gene: TRBJ2-1; V gene: TRBV5-4; clone size: .; CDR3 protein: CASSLATPNEQFF
J gene: TRBJ2-7; V gene: TRBV27; clone size: once; CDR3 protein: CASSFFDNSYEQYF
J gene: TRBJ1-3; V gene: TRBV27; clone size: .; CDR3 protein: CASSLGPSGNTIYF
J gene: TRBJ2-3; V gene: TRBV5-1; clone size: few; CDR3 protein: CASSVRAGTDTQYF
J gene: TRBJ1-6; V gene: TRBV10-3; clone size: .; CDR3 protein: CAIRSGQNNSPLHF
J gene: TRBJ1-2; V gene: TRBV2; clone size: .; CDR3 protein: CASRAGGIVGYTF
J gene: TRBJ1-1; V gene: TRBV7-8; clone size: few; CDR3 protein: CASSLRGTGDTEAFF
J gene: TRBJ1-4; V gene: TRBV7-2; clone size: .; CDR3 protein: CASSAPLQGGESREKLFF
J gene: TRBJ2-1; V gene: TRBV10-3; clone size: .; CDR3 protein: CAISESRGVNEQFF
J gene: TRBJ2-7; V gene: TRBV18; clone size: .; CDR3 protein: CASSPPSWRGEYMSSYEQYF
J gene: TRBJ1-2; V gene: TRBV20-1; clone size: .; CDR3 protein: CSADPNYGYTF
J gene: TRBJ1-3; V gene: TRBV7-2; clone size: .; CDR3 protein: CASSRTGWAGNTIYF
J gene: TRBJ1-1; V gene: TRBV11-2; clone size: .; CDR3 protein: CASSLELGTNTEAFF
J gene: TRBJ2-5; V gene: TRBV5-8; clone size: .; CDR3 protein: CASSSGPGNQETQYF